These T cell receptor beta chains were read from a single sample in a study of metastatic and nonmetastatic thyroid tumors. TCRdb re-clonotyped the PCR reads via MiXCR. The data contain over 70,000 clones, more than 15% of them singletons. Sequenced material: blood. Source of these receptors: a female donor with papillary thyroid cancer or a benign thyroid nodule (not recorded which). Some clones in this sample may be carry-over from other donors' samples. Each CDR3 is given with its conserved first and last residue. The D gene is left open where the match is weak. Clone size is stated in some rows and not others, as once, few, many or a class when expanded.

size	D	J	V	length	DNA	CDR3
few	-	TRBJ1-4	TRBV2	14	TGTGCCAGAAGTCCTAGACAGTCCGGAGAAAAACTGTTTTTT	CARSPRQSGEKLFF
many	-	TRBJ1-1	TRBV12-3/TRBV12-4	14	TGTGCCAGCAGTAGAGCGGGACAGAACACTGAAGCTTTCTTT	CASSRAGQNTEAFF
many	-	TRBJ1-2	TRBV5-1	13	TGCGCCAGCAGCTTGCCCGCTAACTATGGCTACACCTTC	CASSLPANYGYTF
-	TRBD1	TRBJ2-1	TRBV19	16	TGTGCCAGTACCTCCGGGACAGGGTGGTCCTACAATGAGCAGTTCTTC	CASTSGTGWSYNEQFF
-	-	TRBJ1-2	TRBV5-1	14	TGCGCCAGCAGCTTGGACAGGGAGGATCTTGGCTACACCTTC	CASSLDREDLGYTF
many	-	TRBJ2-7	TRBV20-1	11	TGCAGTGCTAGAGAGGGTCACGAGCAGTACTTC	CSAREGHEQYF
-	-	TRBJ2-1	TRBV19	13	TGTGCCAGTAGTATGCTGTTAGGTGTTGAGCAGTTCTTC	CASSMLLGVEQFF
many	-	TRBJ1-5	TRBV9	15	TGTGCCAGCAGCTCCGATGGCGTAGGCAATCAGCCCCAGCATTTT	CASSSDGVGNQPQHF
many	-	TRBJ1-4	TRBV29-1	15	TGCAGCGTTGGAACCCCCGGCGGACTTAATGAAAAACTGTTTTTT	CSVGTPGGLNEKLFF
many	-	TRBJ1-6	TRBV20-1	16	TGCAGTGCTTTCGAGGCGCAGCGGGTCTATAATTCACCCCTCCACTTT	CSAFEAQRVYNSPLHF
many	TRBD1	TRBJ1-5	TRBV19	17	TGTGCCAGTAGTTTCATCCCCGGACAGGGGGCCGATCAGCCCCAGCATTTT	CASSFIPGQGADQPQHF
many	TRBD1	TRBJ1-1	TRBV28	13	TGTGCCAGCCGGACAGGGGGCAACACTGAAGCTTTCTTT	CASRTGGNTEAFF
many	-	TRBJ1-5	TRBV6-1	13	TGTGCCAGCTCCGGAAATACCAATCAGCCCCAGCATTTT	CASSGNTNQPQHF
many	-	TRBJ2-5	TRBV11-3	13	TGTGCCAGCAGCTTAGCCGGTGAATGGACCCAGTACTTC	CASSLAGEWTQYF
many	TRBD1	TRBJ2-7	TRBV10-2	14	TGCGCCAGCAGTTATCCGGGACAGTACTACGAGCAGTACTTC	CASSYPGQYYEQYF
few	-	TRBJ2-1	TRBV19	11	TGTGCCAGTAGTAGAAACAATGAGCAGTTCTTC	CASSRNNEQFF
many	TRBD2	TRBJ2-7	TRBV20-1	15	TGCAGTGCTAGATGGACTAGCGGGAACTCCTACGAGCAGTACTTC	CSARWTSGNSYEQYF
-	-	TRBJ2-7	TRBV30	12	TGTGCCTGGAGTCGGACTACCTACGAGCAGTACTTC	CAWSRTTYEQYF
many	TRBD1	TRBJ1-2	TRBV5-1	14	TGCGCCAGCAGCTTAGGACAGGGCAATTCTGGCTACACCTTC	CASSLGQGNSGYTF
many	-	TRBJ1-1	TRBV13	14	TGTGCCAGCAGCTTCTCCGGGATGAACACTGAAGCTTTCTTT	CASSFSGMNTEAFF
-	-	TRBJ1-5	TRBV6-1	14	TGTGCCAGCAGCCCATTAGCAGGTTATCAGCCCCAGCATTTT	CASSPLAGYQPQHF
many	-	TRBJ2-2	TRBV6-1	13	TGTGCCAGCAGTTCGACAAGGGCCGGGGAGCTGTTTTTT	CASSSTRAGELFF
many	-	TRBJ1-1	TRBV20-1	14	TGCAGTGCTAGAGATTCAAGGACGGTCACTGAAGCTTTCTTT	CSARDSRTVTEAFF
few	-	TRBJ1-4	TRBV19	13	TGTGCCAGTAAAAACGGCCCTTATGGGAAACTGTTTTTT	CASKNGPYGKLFF
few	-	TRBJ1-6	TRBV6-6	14	TGTGCCAGCAGTTACCGGGAGTCGAATTCACCCCTCCACTTT	CASSYRESNSPLHF
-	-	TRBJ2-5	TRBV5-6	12	TGTGCCAGCAGCTCGTTACAAGAGACCCAGTACTTC	CASSSLQETQYF
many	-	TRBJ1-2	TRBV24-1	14	TGTGCCACCAGTGATGGGTCAGGGGTAGGTGGCTACACCTTC	CATSDGSGVGGYTF
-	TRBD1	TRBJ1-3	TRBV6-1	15	TGTGCCAGCAGTCCCGGGGACAGGGAAATAGACACCATATATTTT	CASSPGDREIDTIYF
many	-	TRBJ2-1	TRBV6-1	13	TGTGCCAGCAGTAGGGGACTGGGGGGTGAGCAGTTCTTC	CASSRGLGGEQFF
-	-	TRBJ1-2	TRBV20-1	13	TGCAGTGTTAGGGGGACAAGCAAGGATGGCTACACCTTC	CSVRGTSKDGYTF
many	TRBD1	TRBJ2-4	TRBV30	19	TGTGCCTGGAGTGGAGGGATAGACAGGGCCCCCTCGGCGAAAAACATTCAGTACTTC	CAWSGGIDRAPSAKNIQYF
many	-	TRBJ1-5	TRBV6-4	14	TGTGCCAGCAGTGAAATAGGGGGGGATCGGCCCCAGCATTTT	CASSEIGGDRPQHF
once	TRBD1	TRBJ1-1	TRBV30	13	TGTGCCTGGAGTTTAACCGGGACAGGGCTTGCTTTCTTT	CAWSLTGTGLAFF
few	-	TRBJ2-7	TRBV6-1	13	TGTGCCAGCAGTGAACACGAGACCTACGAGCAGTACTTC	CASSEHETYEQYF
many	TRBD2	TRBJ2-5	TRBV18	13	TGTGCCAGCTCATCCCGGGAGGAAGAGACCCAGTACTTC	CASSSREEETQYF
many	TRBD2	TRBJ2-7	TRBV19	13	TGTGCCAGTAGTGCCGGGACTAGCTTCGAGCAGTACTTC	CASSAGTSFEQYF
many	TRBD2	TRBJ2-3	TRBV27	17	TGTGCCAGCCGGGGGGGACTAGCGGGAGCGGAGGGAGATACGCAGTATTTT	CASRGGLAGAEGDTQYF
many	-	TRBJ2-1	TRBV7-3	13	TGTGCCAGCAGCTCCCCGACTGAGAATGAGCAGTTCTTC	CASSSPTENEQFF
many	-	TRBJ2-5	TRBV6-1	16	TGTGCCAGCAGCGAGACTGGGGGGTCGCCTGGAGAGACCCAGTACTTC	CASSETGGSPGETQYF
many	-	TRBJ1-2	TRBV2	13	TGTGCCAGCAGTGCCCCAGGGATCTTTGGCTACACCTTC	CASSAPGIFGYTF
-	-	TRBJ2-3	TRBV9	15	TGTGCCAGCAGCGTAGCCCCTGTTATGACAGATACGCAGTATTTT	CASSVAPVMTDTQYF
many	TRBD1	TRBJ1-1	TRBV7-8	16	TGTGCCAGCAGCTTATCCGCAGGACAGGGGTACCCTGAAGCTTTCTTT	CASSLSAGQGYPEAFF